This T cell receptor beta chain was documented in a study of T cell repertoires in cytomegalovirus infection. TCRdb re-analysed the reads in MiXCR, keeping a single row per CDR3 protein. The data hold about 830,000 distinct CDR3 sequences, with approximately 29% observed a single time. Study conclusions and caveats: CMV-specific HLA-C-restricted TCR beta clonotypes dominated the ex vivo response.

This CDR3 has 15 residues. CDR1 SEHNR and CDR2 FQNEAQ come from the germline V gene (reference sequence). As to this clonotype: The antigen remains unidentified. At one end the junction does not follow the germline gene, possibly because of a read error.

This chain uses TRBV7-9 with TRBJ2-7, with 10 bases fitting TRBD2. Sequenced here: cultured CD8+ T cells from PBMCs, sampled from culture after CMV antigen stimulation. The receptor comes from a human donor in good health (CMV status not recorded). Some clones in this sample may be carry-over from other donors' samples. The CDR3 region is CASSLAGESSYEQYF. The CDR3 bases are TGTGCCAGCAGCCTAGCGGGGGAGAGCTCCTACGAGCAGTACTTC.